The rows below give T cell receptor beta chains drawn from one sample of a study of Graves' ophthalmopathy and Graves' hyperthyroidism. MiXCR, applied by TCRdb to the multiplex PCR reads, yields one record per CDR3 protein. This repertoire shows roughly 500,000 distinct CDR3 sequences, approximately 14% found once; its top ten account for roughly 10%. Sequencing was carried out using blood. These receptors were taken from a woman aged 25 to 39 with Graves' ophthalmopathy. Each CDR3 is given with its conserved first and last residue. The D gene is left open where the match is weak. A clone size is listed for some rows: how often the clone was seen (once, few, many), or a class if it is expanded.

CDR3nt | CDR3aa | v_gene | abundance | j_gene | d_gene
TGTGCCAGCAGTTACACCAGATCTAACTATGGCTACACCTTC | CASSYTRSNYGYTF | TRBV6-5 | few | TRBJ1-2 | .
TGTGCCAGCACCGGCTCACTCAACACCGGGGAGCTGTTTTTT | CASTGSLNTGELFF | TRBV27 | many | TRBJ2-2 | .
TGTGCCAGCAGCTCCTCAGGGGGCGCTGGCTACACCTTC | CASSSSGGAGYTF | TRBV7-3 | few | TRBJ1-2 | TRBD1
TGTGCCAGCGGGGACCGTGGACCCCGTAATTCACCCCTCCACTTT | CASGDRGPRNSPLHF | TRBV27 | many | TRBJ1-6 | .
TGTGCCAGCAGCTGGGGTAGGATGTCGGCCGAGACCCAGTACTTC | CASSWGRMSAETQYF | TRBV7-6 | many | TRBJ2-5 | .
TGTGCCAGCAGTTTAGGGGTTCACGGTGGCTACACCTTC | CASSLGVHGGYTF | TRBV27 | many | TRBJ1-2 | .
TGTGCCAGCAGCCCCAGACCTAGCTCGAACACCGGGGAGCTGTTTTTT | CASSPRPSSNTGELFF | TRBV7-9 | few | TRBJ2-2 | .
TGTGCCACCAGTGATTTGAGGACAGAGGGGACCCAGTACTTC | CATSDLRTEGTQYF | TRBV24-1 | . | TRBJ2-5 | .
TGCGCCAGCAGCTTGGAGCGGGGAACCACTGAAGCTTTCTTT | CASSLERGTTEAFF | TRBV5-1 | many | TRBJ1-1 | .
TGCAGCGTTGACAAGGGGGGCACCGGGGAGCTGTTTTTT | CSVDKGGTGELFF | TRBV29-1 | many | TRBJ2-2 | .
TGTGCCAGCAGCGGTAGAGGGTTGGAGACCCAGTACTTC | CASSGRGLETQYF | TRBV7-6 | many | TRBJ2-5 | .
TGTGCCAGCAGTTTTAATGACAGACAAGAGACCCAGTACTTC | CASSFNDRQETQYF | TRBV28 | many | TRBJ2-5 | .
TGTGCCAGCGGGTCTCAGGCAAAGAACACTGAAGCTTTCTTT | CASGSQAKNTEAFF | TRBV2 | many | TRBJ1-1 | .
TGTGCCTGGAGCGGGGACTCAATGAACACTGAAGCTTTCTTT | CAWSGDSMNTEAFF | TRBV30 | few | TRBJ1-1 | .
TGTGCCAGTAGTATAAGGGCAGGGGGCGCGGAATTTAACGGGGAGCTGTTTTTT | CASSIRAGGAEFNGELFF | TRBV19 | few | TRBJ2-2 | TRBD1
TGTGCCAGTCAGGGGGCGCTTCGGAATTCACCCCTCCACTTT | CASQGALRNSPLHF | TRBV28 | few | TRBJ1-6 | TRBD1
TGTGCCAGCAGCTTACTATTGGCACAGGCCGGGGAGCTGTTTTTT | CASSLLLAQAGELFF | TRBV7-2 | many | TRBJ2-2 | .
TGTGCCTGGAGTGTATCAGGGGCCCTCCACTTT | CAWSVSGALHF | TRBV30 | many | TRBJ1-6 | .
TGTGCCAGTAAAAACGTCGCCATGAACACTGAAGCTTTCTTT | CASKNVAMNTEAFF | TRBV19 | . | TRBJ1-1 | .